These T cell receptor beta chains were read from a single sample in a study of cytomegalovirus exposure and HLA in healthy donors. Produced via immunoSEQ multiplex PCR; TCRdb's table is partial and in-frame only. This table has roughly 180,000 clones, 79% appearing once. Sequenced: PBMCs. The origin of the receptors is a girl between 5 and 17 years old in good health and CMV-seropositive. The CDR3 runs from the conserved cysteine through the conserved F or W. A D gene is named only where the DNA matches it firmly. Only some rows state a clone size, as once, few, many or a class for expanded clones.

d_call	clone_size	v_call	j_call	cdr3_aa
NA	NA	TRBV21-1	TRBJ2-5	CARRTSRETQYF
TRBD1	few	TRBV5-4	TRBJ1-6	CASSPRTGGGFDSPLHF
TRBD2	once	TRBV10-1	TRBJ2-1	CSTSGGAAYNEQFF
NA	few	TRBV6-1	TRBJ1-3	CASREFPTGTGNTIYF
NA	NA	TRBV27	TRBJ1-1	CASSSVFRTEAFF
NA	NA	TRBV6-4	TRBJ2-5	CARGEDVHQETQYF
NA	once	TRBV4-1	TRBJ2-2	CASSLQATEANTGELFF
NA	few	TRBV5-4	TRBJ2-5	CASSPAVGSQETQYF
TRBD2	once	TRBV29-1	TRBJ2-7	CSVTSGGPTHEQYF
NA	NA	TRBV30	TRBJ2-5	CAWMRVGNKETQYF
TRBD2	NA	TRBV5-5	TRBJ2-3	CASSVTSGGRTDTQYF